One sample yielded the 30 T cell receptor beta chains listed below, sequenced in a study of blood T cell repertoires in COVID-19. Method: immunoSEQ multiplex PCR; TCRdb's copy keeps in-frame clones and lacks some. The repertoire holds more than 150,000 clones, with approximately 84% as singletons. Sequences were obtained from peripheral blood. These receptors originate from a woman over 75 with acute or convalescent COVID-19.

J is TRBJ2-7 and V is TRBV29-1; D uncertain. This CDR3 is built from 11 residues. The germline gives CDR1 SQVTM, CDR2 ANQGSEA. The V end lost 0 bases, the J end lost 5 bases, and 5 bases lay between the germline ends. In nucleotides, the CDR3 is TGCAGCGTTGAAGATCCGGACGAGCAGTACTTC. It translates to CSVEDPDEQYF.

The chain is built from TRBV5-1 and TRBJ1-2; D is perhaps TRBD1 (6 bases). Trimming cost V 1 base and J 5 bases, with 9 bases left between them. This CDR3 is built from 13 residues. Germline V gene sequence: CDR1 SGHRS, CDR2 YFSETQ. The CDR3 region is CASSLTGLYGYTF. CDR3 in DNA: TGCGCCAGCAGCTTGACAGGGCTTTATGGCTACACCTTC.

This chain uses TRBV5-1 with TRBJ1-6, with D unresolved. The CDR3 is 14 amino acids. In germline, CDR1 is SGHRS, CDR2 YFSETQ. With 2 bases removed from V and 7 bases from J, the gap between germline ends came to 10 bases. The CDR3 region has the DNA TGCGCCAGCAGCTTTTTAACAGAAAATTCACCCCTCCACTTT. It specifies CASSFLTENSPLHF.

V gene TRBV5-1 combines with J gene TRBJ2-2; tentatively, D is TRBD1 (6 bases). Germline V CDR1 and CDR2: SGHRS, YFSETQ. The CDR3 length is 14 residues. V lost 4 bases and J lost 2, with 9 bases in between. As DNA, the CDR3 is TGCGCCAGCAGCCGGGACACCAACACCGGGGAGCTGTTTTTT. Its protein product is CASSRDTNTGELFF.

The chain carries TRBV7-2 and TRBJ2-7, with D maybe TRBD2 (5 bases). The ends were cut back, 1 base at V and 2 bases at J, with 15 bases in the middle. The CDR3 is made up of 16 amino acids. Germline assignment: CDR1 SGHTA and CDR2 FQGNSA. CDR3 in amino acids: CASSLVASWMPYEQYF. CDR3 nucleotides: TGTGCCAGCAGCTTAGTGGCTAGCTGGATGCCCTACGAGCAGTACTTC.

The rearrangement links TRBV18 to TRBJ1-1; D gene uncertain. Trimming cost V 0 bases and J 0 bases, with 11 bases left between them. The CDR3 extends over 16 amino acids. From germline, CDR1 is KGHSH and CDR2 LQKENI. The CDR3 loop reads CASSPPSSVMNTEAFF. The CDR3 region has the DNA TGTGCCAGCTCACCACCGAGCTCGGTCATGAACACTGAAGCTTTCTTT.

This clone was observed a single time. The V gene is TRBV5-4, the J gene TRBJ1-2, with D perhaps matching TRBD1 (6 bases). CDR1 is SGHNT and CDR2 is YYREEE in the germline V gene (reference sequence). V was shortened by 3 bases and J by 5 bases, with 8 bases between the two germline ends. CDR3 length equals 12 residues. The CDR3 sequence is CASSSTGYGYTF. The DNA for the CDR3 is TGTGCCAGCAGCTCCACAGGGTATGGCTACACCTTC.

Here the CDR3 DNA reads TGTGCCAGCTCACCACCGGACAGACCCTACGAGCAGTACTTC. Protein sequence: CASSPPDRPYEQYF. The gene calls are TRBV18 and TRBJ2-7, with D possibly TRBD1 on 6 matching bases. The CDR3 is made up of 14 amino acids. From germline, CDR1 is KGHSH and CDR2 LQKENI. V lost 0 bases and J lost 2, with 8 bases in between.

The V call is TRBV4-1, the J call TRBJ1-2, with TRBD1 matching 8 bases. The V gene end was trimmed by 1 base and the J gene end by 4 bases; junction bases not matched to a gene: 5. CDR1 MGHRA and CDR2 YSYEKL come from the germline V gene. The CDR3 covers 15 residues. The CDR3 spells CASSQGGQVSYGYTF. The CDR3 nucleotides read TGCGCCAGCAGCCAAGGGGGACAGGTCAGCTATGGCTACACCTTC.

The genes are TRBV5-4 and TRBJ2-1; D is uncertain. Trimming left V 4 bases short and J 0 bases short, with 8 bases between. The V gene's germline CDR1 is SGHNT and CDR2 YYREEE (reference sequence). The CDR3 consists of 14 residues. The CDR3 DNA follows: TGTGCCAGCAGCCCATCGAGCTCCTACAATGAGCAGTTCTTC. Encoded protein: CASSPSSSYNEQFF. Complete variable domain (other parts from reference TRBV5-4 and TRBJ2-1): ETGVTQSPTHLIKTRGQQVTLRCSSQSGHNTVSWYQQALGQGPQFIFQYYREEENGRGNFPPRFSGLQFPNYSSELNVNALELDDSALYLCASSPSSSYNEQFFGPGTRLTVL.

The rearrangement uses TRBV5-1 and TRBJ2-1; TRBD2 matches 11 bases. Germline trimming cut 2 bases from V and 6 bases from J; bases unmatched to any gene: 7. This CDR3 is 16 amino acids long. Looked up from germline, CDR1 is SGHRS and CDR2 is YFSETQ. The CDR3: CASSLLAGARSNEQFF. In nucleotides, the CDR3 is TGCGCCAGCAGCTTACTAGCGGGAGCTAGGAGCAATGAGCAGTTCTTC.

J is TRBJ2-1 and V is TRBV6-5, with a weak D call TRBD1 (5 bases). This CDR3 contains 14 residues. The germline gives CDR1 MNHEY, CDR2 SVGAGI. V gave up 0 bases and J gave up 8 bases, with 11 bases separating them. In DNA, the CDR3 is TGTGCCAGCAGTTACTCAGGACATGCCCATGAGCAGTTCTTC. It translates to CASSYSGHAHEQFF.

V and J are TRBV19 and TRBJ2-5; tentatively, D is TRBD1 (5 bases). This CDR3 spans 13 amino acids. Germline V gene lookup returns CDR1 LNHDA and CDR2 SQIVND (reference sequence). Trimming stripped 2 bases from V and 5 bases from J, with 9 bases between. Written as DNA, the CDR3 is TGTGCCAGTAGTATATTAGGACACGAGACCCAGTACTTC. Encoded protein: CASSILGHETQYF.

The V gene is TRBV29-1, the J gene TRBJ2-1, with D perhaps matching TRBD2 (6 bases). Between the trimmed V and J ends, which lost 7 bases and 10 bases, there was a span of 17 bases. This CDR3 is built from 12 residues. Germline V lookup: CDR1 SQVTM, CDR2 ANQGSEA. The CDR3 nucleotides are TGCAGCGCCAGCCGGGGGACCAACGAGCAGTTCTTC. Encoded protein: CSASRGTNEQFF.

CDR3: CASSSRVDKDTEAFF. CDR3 bases: TGTGCCAGCAGCTCCAGGGTGGATAAGGACACTGAAGCTTTCTTT. The J gene is TRBJ1-1, the V gene TRBV7-9; D may be TRBD1 (5 bases). Germline values: CDR1 SEHNR, CDR2 FQNEAQ (reference sequence). V was cut by 4 bases and J by 3 bases, with 15 bases left in between. This CDR3 has 15 amino acids.

This sequence joins TRBV14 and TRBJ2-5, with D hard to call. The CDR3 has 15 amino acids. Germline assignment: CDR1 SGHDN and CDR2 FVKESK. V lost 1 base, J lost 2 bases, and 11 bases lay in between. CDR3 DNA sequence: TGTGCCAGCAGCCAAGTGCGCAGGCGACAAGAGACCCAGTACTTC. As protein: CASSQVRRRQETQYF. The whole variable domain, filled in from reference TRBV14 and TRBJ2-5, reads EAGVTQFPSHSVIEKGQTVTLRCDPISGHDNLYWYRRVMGKEIKFLLHFVKESKQDESGMPNNRFLAERTGGTYSTLKVQPAELEDSGVYFCASSQVRRRQETQYFGPGTRLLVL.

The chain carries TRBV5-5 and TRBJ1-2; D unclear. The CDR3 has 16 amino acids. The ends were cut back, 0 bases at V and 8 bases at J, with 20 bases in the middle. The V gene's germline CDR1 is SGHKS and CDR2 YYEKEE (reference sequence). The CDR3 DNA is TGTGCCAGCAGCTTGGGTAATACCGAGACCTGGAGCGGCTACACCTTC. Amino acid sequence: CASSLGNTETWSGYTF.

This clone was seen a single time. The rearrangement links TRBV19 to TRBJ1-4, with 10 positions matching TRBD1. Germline values: CDR1 LNHDA, CDR2 SQIVND (reference sequence). The CDR3 runs 13 residues. V was clipped by 9 bases and J by 6 bases; unmatched bases: 4. For the CDR3, the DNA is TGTGCCAGCCGGGGACAGGGGTATGAAAAACTGTTTTTT. Its protein is CASRGQGYEKLFF.

The chain links TRBV9 to TRBJ1-4; perhaps TRBD1 as D (5 bases). Germline V gene lookup returns CDR1 SGDLS and CDR2 YYNGEE. V lost 0 bases and J lost 3, with 15 bases in between. The CDR3 totals 17 residues. This CDR3 reads CASSVGQGVRSNEKLFF. CDR3 in DNA: TGTGCCAGCAGCGTAGGTCAAGGGGTCAGGTCTAATGAAAAACTGTTTTTT.

This clone was counted a few times. The genes are TRBV6-2 or TRBV6-3 and TRBJ2-7; 8 bases fit TRBD2. The CDR3 totals 14 residues. Germline CDR1 is MNHEY and CDR2 is SVGEGT. V lost 2 bases to trimming and J lost 2 bases; unmatched junction nucleotides: 2. This CDR3 is CASSYPGLAYEQYF. The CDR3 DNA is TGTGCCAGCAGTTACCCGGGACTAGCCTACGAGCAGTACTTC.

The CDR3 region is CASSTPPPTLAKNIQYF. In DNA, the CDR3 is TGTGCCAGCAGCACACCCCCTCCCACATTAGCCAAAAACATTCAGTACTTC. The chain joins TRBV21-1 to TRBJ2-4; the DNA was not used to check the table's D call, TRBD1. TRBV21-1 is a pseudogene locus. The CDR3 has 17 amino acids.

This chain connects TRBV27 to TRBJ2-3; 9 positions agree with TRBD2. V was clipped by 4 bases and J by 2 bases; unmatched bases: 10. The CDR3 runs to 17 residues. The germline V gene encodes CDR1 MNHEY and CDR2 SMNVEV (reference sequence). CDR3 in amino acids: CASSSIPTSGYTDTQYF. The CDR3 region has the DNA TGTGCCAGCAGTTCCATCCCGACTAGCGGATACACAGATACGCAGTATTTT.

This chain connects TRBV5-1 to TRBJ1-6; 9 nucleotides match TRBD1. Per the germline V gene, CDR1 is SGHRS and CDR2 is YFSETQ. This CDR3 spans 14 amino acids. V shed 4 bases, J shed 7 bases, and the junction held 3 bases outside the gene matches. As DNA, the CDR3 is TGCGCCAGCAGCATGGGACAGGGCAATTCACCCCTCCACTTT. Protein product: CASSMGQGNSPLHF.

The chain recombines TRBV12-3 or TRBV12-4 with TRBJ1-2, with D possibly TRBD1 on 6 matching bases. The CDR3 spans 12 residues. V was shortened by 7 bases and J by 8 bases, with 14 bases between the two germline ends. CDR3 residues: CASISRGKGYTF. Here the CDR3 DNA reads TGTGCCAGCATCTCCAGGGGTAAGGGCTACACCTTC.

This clone was observed a few times. The CDR3 DNA sequence: TGTGCCAGCAGTTACGACAGGTCTTTACACTATGGCTACACCTTC. It yields the protein CASSYDRSLHYGYTF. This chain connects TRBV6-5 to TRBJ1-2; tentatively, D is TRBD1 (6 bases). Germline lookup yields CDR1 MNHEY and CDR2 SVGAGI. V gave up 2 bases and J gave up 3 bases, with 13 bases separating them. There are 15 residues in the CDR3.

The chain uses TRBV18 and TRBJ1-1, with TRBD1 matching 12 bases. Germline lookup yields CDR1 KGHSH and CDR2 LQKENI. The CDR3 contains 17 residues. Trimming cost V 0 bases and J 1 base; bases outside gene matches: 3. CDR3 protein: CASSPPGQGARNTEAFF. As DNA, the CDR3 is TGTGCCAGCTCACCACCGGGACAGGGGGCGCGGAACACTGAAGCTTTCTTT.

V and J are TRBV6-2 or TRBV6-3 and TRBJ1-1; D unresolved. This CDR3 region has 14 residues. Trimming took off 0 bases at V and 1 base at J, with 6 bases between the two ends. In germline, CDR1 is MNHEY, CDR2 SVGEGT. CDR3 protein: CASSYSARNTEAFF. The DNA of the CDR3 is TGTGCCAGCAGTTACTCGGCCAGGAACACTGAAGCTTTCTTT.

The chain is built from TRBV19 and TRBJ2-2; perhaps TRBD2 as D (6 bases). Germline V lookup: CDR1 LNHDA, CDR2 SQIVND (reference sequence). V lost 4 bases and J lost 1, with 10 bases in between. CDR3 length: 15 amino acids. Here the CDR3 DNA reads TGTGCCAGTAGTAGGACTATCCAGAACACCGGGGAGCTGTTTTTT. Its protein is CASSRTIQNTGELFF.

The chain links TRBV7-2 to TRBJ1-3; D possibly corresponds to TRBD1 (6 bases). Germline V gene sequence: CDR1 SGHTA, CDR2 FQGNSA. V lost 1 base to trimming and J lost 0 bases, with 13 bases between them. The CDR3 loop spans 17 amino acids. CDR3 region: CASSLGAGARSGNTIYF. In DNA form, the CDR3 reads TGTGCCAGCAGCTTAGGGGCAGGGGCCCGCTCTGGAAACACCATATATTTT.

The V call is TRBV7-9, the J call TRBJ2-4; 10 nucleotides agree with TRBD1. Germline V gene data show CDR1 as SEHNR and CDR2 as FQNEAQ (reference sequence). Trimming at V came to 1 base and at J to 7 bases, leaving 4 bases not matched to a gene. This CDR3 has 15 residues. CDR3 sequence (DNA): TGTGCCAGCAGCTTAGGCGACAGGGGGCGGAACATTCAGTACTTC. It codes for CASSLGDRGRNIQYF.